This TCR beta chain was captured by sequencing in a study of blood T cell repertoires in COVID-19. Germline values: CDR1 LNHDA, CDR2 SQIVND (reference sequence). The V segment lost 4 bases and the J segment 5 bases; nucleotides outside the gene matches: 6. CDR3 length: 15 amino acids. Generated by immunoSEQ multiplex PCR, the TCRdb table keeps only in-frame clones and is missing some. The sample has 130,000 to 150,000 clones; roughly four fifths are singletons. The chain combines TRBV19 with TRBJ1-4; 8 bases match TRBD1. The sequenced sample was peripheral blood. The TCR comes from a woman older than 75 with acute or convalescent COVID-19. CDR3 in DNA: TGTGCCAGTAGTACCTGGGACAGGAAAAATGAAAAACTGTTTTTT. This encodes CASSTWDRKNEKLFF. Looking up the rest from reference TRBV19 and TRBJ1-4 gives the full variable domain: DGGITQSPKYLFRKEGQNVTLSCEQNLNHDAMYWYRQDPGQGLRLIYYSQIVNDFQKGDIAEGYSVSREKKESFPLTVTSAQKNPTAFYLCASSTWDRKNEKLFFGSGTQLSVL.